This T cell receptor beta chain was sequenced during a study of post-analysis software for immune sequencing data. Study in general: The cohort encompassed relapsing-remitting, secondary progressive and progressive-relapsing multiple sclerosis disease courses. The study's findings and limits: The five TRBV segments detected at higher frequency in patients than in controls included TRBV5-6, TRBV5-1 and TRBV20-1. Among multiple sclerosis patients, normalized Chao1 diversity was significantly below that of controls.

Regarding this clonotype: No antigen is known for it.

Trimming shortened V by 5 bases and J by 5 bases, and 10 bases separated the two germline ends. The CDR3 covers 12 residues. Per germline, CDR1 SEHNR and CDR2 FQNEAQ (reference sequence). Researchers reported that TCR beta cDNA libraries carried unique molecular identifiers. Input populations of about 1 to 11 million T cells gave rise to around 500,000 cDNA molecules. TCRdb independently ran MiXCR on the PCR reads; one entry per CDR3 protein. The sample yields approximately 730,000 distinct CDR3 sequences, approximately 44% seen once. The chain has TRBV7-9 and TRBJ2-7; no firm D call. The TCR was taken from a girl between 5 and 17 years old with multiple sclerosis. The sample consisted of blood. This chain's CDR3 is CASSPSENEQYF. DNA for the CDR3: TGTGCCAGCAGCCCGTCGGAGAACGAGCAGTACTTC. The variable domain in full, with the rest retrieved from reference TRBV7-9 and TRBJ2-7, is DTGVSQNPRHKITKRGQNVTFRCDPISEHNRLYWYRQTLGQGPEFLTYFQNEAQLEKSRLLSDRFSAERPKGSFSTLEIQRTEQGDSAMYLCASSPSENEQYFGPGTRLTVT.